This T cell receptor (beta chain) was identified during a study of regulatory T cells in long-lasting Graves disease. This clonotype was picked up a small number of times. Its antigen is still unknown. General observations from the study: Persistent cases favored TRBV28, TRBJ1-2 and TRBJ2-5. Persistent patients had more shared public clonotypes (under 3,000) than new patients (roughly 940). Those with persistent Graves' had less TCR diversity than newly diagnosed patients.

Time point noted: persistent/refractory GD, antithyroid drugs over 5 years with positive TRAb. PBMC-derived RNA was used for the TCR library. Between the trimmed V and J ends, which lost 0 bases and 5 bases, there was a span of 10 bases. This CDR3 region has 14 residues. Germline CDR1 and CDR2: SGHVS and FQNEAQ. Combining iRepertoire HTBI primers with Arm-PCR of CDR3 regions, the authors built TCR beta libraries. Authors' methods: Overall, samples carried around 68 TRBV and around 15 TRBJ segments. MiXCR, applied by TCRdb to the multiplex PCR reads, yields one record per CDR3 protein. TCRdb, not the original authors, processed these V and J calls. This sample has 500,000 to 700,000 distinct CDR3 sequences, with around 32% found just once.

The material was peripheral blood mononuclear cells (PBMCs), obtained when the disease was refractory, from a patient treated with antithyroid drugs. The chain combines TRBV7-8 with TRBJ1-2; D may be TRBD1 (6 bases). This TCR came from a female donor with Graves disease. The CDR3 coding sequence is TGTGCCAGCAGCTTAGCGGGGGGGCAGTATGGCTACACCTTC. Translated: CASSLAGGQYGYTF.